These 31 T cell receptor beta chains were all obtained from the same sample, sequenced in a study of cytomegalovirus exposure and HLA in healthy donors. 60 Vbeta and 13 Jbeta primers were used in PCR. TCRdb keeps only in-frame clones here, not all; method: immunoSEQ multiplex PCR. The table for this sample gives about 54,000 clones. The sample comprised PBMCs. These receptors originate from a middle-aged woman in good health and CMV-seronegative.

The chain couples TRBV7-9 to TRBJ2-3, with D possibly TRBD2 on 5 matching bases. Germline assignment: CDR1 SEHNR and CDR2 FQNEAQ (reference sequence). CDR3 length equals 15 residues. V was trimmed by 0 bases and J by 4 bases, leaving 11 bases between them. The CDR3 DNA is TGTGCCAGCAGCTTAGCTTTAGAGGGAGCAGATACGCAGTATTTT. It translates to CASSLALEGADTQYF.

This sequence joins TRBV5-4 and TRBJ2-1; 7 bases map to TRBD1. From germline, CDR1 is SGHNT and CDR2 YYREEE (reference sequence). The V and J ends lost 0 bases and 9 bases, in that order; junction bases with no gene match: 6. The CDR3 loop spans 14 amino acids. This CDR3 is CASSLDDRVAEQFF. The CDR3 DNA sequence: TGTGCCAGCAGCTTGGACGACAGGGTAGCTGAGCAGTTCTTC.

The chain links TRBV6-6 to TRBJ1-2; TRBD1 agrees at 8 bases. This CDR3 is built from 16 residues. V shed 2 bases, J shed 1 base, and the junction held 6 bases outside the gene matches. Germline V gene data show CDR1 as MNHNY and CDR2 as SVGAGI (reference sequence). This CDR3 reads CASSYTDRDLNYGYTF. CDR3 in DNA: TGTGCCAGCAGTTACACGGACAGGGATCTTAACTATGGCTACACCTTC.

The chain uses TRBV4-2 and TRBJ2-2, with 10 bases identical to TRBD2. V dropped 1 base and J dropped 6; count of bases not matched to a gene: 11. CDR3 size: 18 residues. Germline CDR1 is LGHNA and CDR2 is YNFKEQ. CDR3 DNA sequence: TGTGCCAGCAGCCAAGCCCTTTCTAGCGGGAGTCGGGCCGGGGAGCTGTTTTTT. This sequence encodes CASSQALSSGSRAGELFF.

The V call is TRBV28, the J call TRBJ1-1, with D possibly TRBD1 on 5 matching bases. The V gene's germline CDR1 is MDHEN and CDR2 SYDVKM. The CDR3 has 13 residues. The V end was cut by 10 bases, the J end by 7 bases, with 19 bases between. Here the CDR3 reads CATEPPTVYEAFF. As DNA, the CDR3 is TGTGCCACCGAGCCCCCGACAGTCTATGAAGCTTTCTTT.

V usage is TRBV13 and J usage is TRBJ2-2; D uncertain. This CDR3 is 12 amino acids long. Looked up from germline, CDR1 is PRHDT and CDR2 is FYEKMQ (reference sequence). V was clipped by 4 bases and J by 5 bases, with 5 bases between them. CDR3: CASSSRTGELFF. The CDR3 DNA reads TGTGCCAGCAGCTCGCGGACCGGGGAGCTGTTTTTT.

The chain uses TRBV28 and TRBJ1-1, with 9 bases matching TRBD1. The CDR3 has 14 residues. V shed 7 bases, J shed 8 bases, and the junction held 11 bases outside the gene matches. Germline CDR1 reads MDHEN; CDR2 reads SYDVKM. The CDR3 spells CASTGLDRGGEAFF. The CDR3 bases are TGTGCCAGCACCGGACTGGACAGGGGTGGCGAAGCTTTCTTT. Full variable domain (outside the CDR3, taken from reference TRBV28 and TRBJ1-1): DVKVTQSSRYLVKRTGEKVFLECVQDMDHENMFWYRQDPGLGLRLIYFSYDVKMKEKGDIPEGYSVSREKKERFSLILESASTNQTSMYLCASTGLDRGGEAFFGQGTRLTVV.

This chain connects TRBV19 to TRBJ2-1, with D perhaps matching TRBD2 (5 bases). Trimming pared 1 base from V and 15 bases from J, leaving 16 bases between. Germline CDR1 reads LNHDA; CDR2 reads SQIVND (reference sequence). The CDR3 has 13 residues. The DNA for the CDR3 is TGTGCCAGTAGTATAGCTTGGGTCGGGGTGAGGTTCTTC. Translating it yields CASSIAWVGVRFF.

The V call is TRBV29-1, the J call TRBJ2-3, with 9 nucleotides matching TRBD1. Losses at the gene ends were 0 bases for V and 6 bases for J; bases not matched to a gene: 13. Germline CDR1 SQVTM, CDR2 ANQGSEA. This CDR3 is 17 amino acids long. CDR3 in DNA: TGCAGCGTTGAAGATTGGGGACAGGGTGAGGCTGCGGATACGCAGTATTTT. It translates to CSVEDWGQGEAADTQYF.

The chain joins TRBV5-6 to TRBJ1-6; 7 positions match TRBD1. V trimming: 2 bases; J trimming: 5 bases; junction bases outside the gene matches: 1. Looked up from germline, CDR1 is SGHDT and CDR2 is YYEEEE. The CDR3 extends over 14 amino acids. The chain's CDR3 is CASSLQGNNSPLHF. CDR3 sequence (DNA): TGTGCCAGCAGCTTACAGGGGAATAATTCACCCCTCCACTTT.

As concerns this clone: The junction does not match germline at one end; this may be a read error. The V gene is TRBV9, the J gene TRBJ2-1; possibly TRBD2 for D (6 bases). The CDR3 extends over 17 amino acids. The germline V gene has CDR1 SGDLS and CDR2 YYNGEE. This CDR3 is CASSVVAEAASDNEQFF. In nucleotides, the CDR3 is TGTGCCAGCAGCGTAGTAGCGGAGGCAGCCTCCGACAATGAGCAGTTCTTC.

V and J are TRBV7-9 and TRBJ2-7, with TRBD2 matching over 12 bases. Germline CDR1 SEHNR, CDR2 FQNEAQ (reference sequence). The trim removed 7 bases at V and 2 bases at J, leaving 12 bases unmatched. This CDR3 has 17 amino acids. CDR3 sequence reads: CASNYFGLAGGPYEQYF. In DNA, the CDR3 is TGTGCCAGCAACTACTTCGGCCTAGCGGGAGGGCCCTACGAGCAGTACTTC.

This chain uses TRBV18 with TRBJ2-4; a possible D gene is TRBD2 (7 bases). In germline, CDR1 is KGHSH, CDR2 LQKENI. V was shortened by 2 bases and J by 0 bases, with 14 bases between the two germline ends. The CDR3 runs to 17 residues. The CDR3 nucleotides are TGTGCCAGCTCACCAGGCTCGGGGGGCCTAGCCAAAAACATTCAGTACTTC. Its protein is CASSPGSGGLAKNIQYF.

The CDR3 DNA sequence: TGCGCCAGCAGCCAAGATCTGCTAGGACTAGCGGCCTTGGGCGAGCAGTACTTC. This sequence encodes CASSQDLLGLAALGEQYF. V is TRBV4-1 and J is TRBJ2-7; 10 bases match TRBD2. Germline V lookup: CDR1 MGHRA, CDR2 YSYEKL. The CDR3 runs 18 residues. V shed 0 bases and J 6 bases; nucleotides not matched to a gene: 14.

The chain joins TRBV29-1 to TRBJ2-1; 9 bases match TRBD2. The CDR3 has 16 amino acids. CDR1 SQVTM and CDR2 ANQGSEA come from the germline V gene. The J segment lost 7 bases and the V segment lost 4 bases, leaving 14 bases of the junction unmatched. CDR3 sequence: CSVVLGGGVVRNEQFF. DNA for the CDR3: TGCAGCGTTGTACTGGGCGGGGGGGTTGTTAGAAATGAGCAGTTCTTC.

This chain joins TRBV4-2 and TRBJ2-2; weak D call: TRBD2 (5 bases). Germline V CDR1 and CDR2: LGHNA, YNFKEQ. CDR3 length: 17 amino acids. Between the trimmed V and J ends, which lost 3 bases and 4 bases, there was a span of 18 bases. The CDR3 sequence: CASSHTAGPETTGELFF. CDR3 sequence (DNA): TGTGCCAGCAGCCACACCGCGGGCCCTGAGACCACCGGGGAGCTGTTTTTT.

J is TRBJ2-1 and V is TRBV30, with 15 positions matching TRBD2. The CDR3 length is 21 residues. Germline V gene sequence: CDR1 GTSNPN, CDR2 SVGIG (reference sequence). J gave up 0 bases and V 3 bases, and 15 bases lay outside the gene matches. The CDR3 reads CAWSGGTGLAGGRHSYNEQFF. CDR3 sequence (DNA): TGTGCCTGGAGCGGAGGGACCGGACTAGCGGGGGGGCGACACTCCTACAATGAGCAGTTCTTC.

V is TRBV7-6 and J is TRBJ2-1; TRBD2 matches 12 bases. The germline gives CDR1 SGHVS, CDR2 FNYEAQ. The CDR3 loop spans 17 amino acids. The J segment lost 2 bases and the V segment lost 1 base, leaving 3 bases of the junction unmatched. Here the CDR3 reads CASSLEASGRAYNEQFF. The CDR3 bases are TGTGCCAGCAGCTTAGAGGCTAGCGGGAGGGCCTACAATGAGCAGTTCTTC. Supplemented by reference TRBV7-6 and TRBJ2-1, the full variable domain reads GAGVSQSPRYKVTKRGQDVALRCDPISGHVSLYWYRQALGQGPEFLTYFNYEAQQDKSGLPNDRFSAERPEGSISTLTIQRTEQRDSAMYRCASSLEASGRAYNEQFFGPGTRLTVL.

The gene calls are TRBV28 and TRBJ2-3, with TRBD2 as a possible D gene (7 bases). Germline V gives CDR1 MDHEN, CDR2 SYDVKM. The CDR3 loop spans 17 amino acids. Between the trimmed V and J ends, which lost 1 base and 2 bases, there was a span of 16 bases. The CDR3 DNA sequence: TGTGCCAGCAGTTTATCGGTCGGGGGGCTTAACACAGATACGCAGTATTTT. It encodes CASSLSVGGLNTDTQYF.

CDR3 in amino acids: CSVEESTGVGYTF. CDR3 coding DNA: TGCAGCGTTGAAGAAAGCACAGGGGTCGGCTACACCTTC. The genes are TRBV29-1 and TRBJ1-2; 7 bases are a match to TRBD1. The CDR3 is 13 amino acids. Germline values: CDR1 SQVTM, CDR2 ANQGSEA. Trimming at V came to 0 bases and at J to 8 bases, leaving 6 bases not matched to a gene.

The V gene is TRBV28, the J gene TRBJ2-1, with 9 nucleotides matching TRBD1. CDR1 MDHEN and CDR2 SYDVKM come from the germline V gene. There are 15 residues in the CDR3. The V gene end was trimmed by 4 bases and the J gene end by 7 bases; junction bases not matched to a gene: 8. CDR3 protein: CASSSQGAQVNEQFF. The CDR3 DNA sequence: TGTGCCAGCAGTTCACAGGGGGCGCAAGTTAATGAGCAGTTCTTC. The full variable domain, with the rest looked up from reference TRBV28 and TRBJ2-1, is DVKVTQSSRYLVKRTGEKVFLECVQDMDHENMFWYRQDPGLGLRLIYFSYDVKMKEKGDIPEGYSVSREKKERFSLILESASTNQTSMYLCASSSQGAQVNEQFFGPGTRLTVL.

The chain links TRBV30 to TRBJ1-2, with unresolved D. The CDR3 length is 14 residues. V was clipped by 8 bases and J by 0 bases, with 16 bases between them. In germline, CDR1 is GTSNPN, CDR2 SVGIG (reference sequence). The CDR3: CAGMVRGTNYGYTF. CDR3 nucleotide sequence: TGTGCCGGGATGGTCCGGGGAACTAACTATGGCTACACCTTC.

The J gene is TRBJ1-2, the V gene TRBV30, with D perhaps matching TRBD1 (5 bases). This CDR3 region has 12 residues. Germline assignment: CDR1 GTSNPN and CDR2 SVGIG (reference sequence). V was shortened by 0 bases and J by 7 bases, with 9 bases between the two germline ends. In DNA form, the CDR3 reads TGTGCCTGGAGTGTAGTAAGGGGTGGCTACACCTTC. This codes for CAWSVVRGGYTF.

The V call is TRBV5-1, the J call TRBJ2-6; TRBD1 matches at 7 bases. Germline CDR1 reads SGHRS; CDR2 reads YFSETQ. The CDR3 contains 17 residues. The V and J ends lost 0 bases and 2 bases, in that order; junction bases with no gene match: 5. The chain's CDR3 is CASSLVADRAGANVLTF. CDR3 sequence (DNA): TGCGCCAGCAGCTTGGTCGCTGACAGGGCTGGGGCCAACGTCCTGACTTTC.

CDR3 coding DNA: TGTGCCAGCTTTTTAGGGACAGTGAACACTGAAGCTTTCTTT. Translation: CASFLGTVNTEAFF. The chain has TRBV2 and TRBJ1-1; 7 bases match TRBD1. Germline V lookup: CDR1 SNHLY, CDR2 FYNNEI. This CDR3 is built from 14 residues. V was pared by 8 bases and J by 0 bases, with 6 bases of the junction left unmatched.

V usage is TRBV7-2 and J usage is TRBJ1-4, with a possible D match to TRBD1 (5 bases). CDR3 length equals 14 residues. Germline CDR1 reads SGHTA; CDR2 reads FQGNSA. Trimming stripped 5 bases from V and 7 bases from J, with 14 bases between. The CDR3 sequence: CASSLGLRGEKLFF. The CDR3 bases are TGTGCCAGCAGCCTGGGACTACGGGGTGAAAAACTGTTTTTT.

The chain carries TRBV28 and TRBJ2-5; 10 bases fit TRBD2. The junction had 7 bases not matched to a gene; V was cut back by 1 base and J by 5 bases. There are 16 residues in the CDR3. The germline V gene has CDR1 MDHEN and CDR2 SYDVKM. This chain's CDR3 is CASSLSASGSRETQYF. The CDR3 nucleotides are TGTGCCAGCAGTTTATCGGCTAGCGGGAGTAGGGAGACCCAGTACTTC.

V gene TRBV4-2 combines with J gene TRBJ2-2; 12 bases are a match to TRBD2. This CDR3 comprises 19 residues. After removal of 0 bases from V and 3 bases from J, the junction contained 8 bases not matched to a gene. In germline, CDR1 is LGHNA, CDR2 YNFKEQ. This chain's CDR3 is CASSQDWLAGGMYTGELFF. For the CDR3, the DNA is TGTGCCAGCAGCCAAGATTGGCTAGCGGGAGGGATGTACACCGGGGAGCTGTTTTTT.

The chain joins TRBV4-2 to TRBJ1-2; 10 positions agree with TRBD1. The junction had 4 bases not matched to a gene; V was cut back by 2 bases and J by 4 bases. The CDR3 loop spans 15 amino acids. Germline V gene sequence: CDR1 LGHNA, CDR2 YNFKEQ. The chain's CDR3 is CASSQNRDRGYGYTF. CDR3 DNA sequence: TGTGCCAGCAGCCAAAACCGGGACAGGGGCTATGGCTACACCTTC.

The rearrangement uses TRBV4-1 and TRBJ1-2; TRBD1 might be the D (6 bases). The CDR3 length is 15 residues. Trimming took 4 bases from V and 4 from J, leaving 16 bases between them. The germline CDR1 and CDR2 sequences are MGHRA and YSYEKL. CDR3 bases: TGCGCCAGCAGCCCCGACCGGGACACACTCTATGGCTACACCTTC. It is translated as CASSPDRDTLYGYTF.

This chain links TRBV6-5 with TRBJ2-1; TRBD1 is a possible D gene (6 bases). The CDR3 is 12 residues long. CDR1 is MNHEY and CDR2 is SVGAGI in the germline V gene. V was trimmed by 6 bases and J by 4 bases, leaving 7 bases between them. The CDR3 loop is CASSTGYNEQFF. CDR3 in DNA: TGTGCCAGCAGCACAGGGTACAATGAGCAGTTCTTC.